Each of the 29 T cell receptor beta chains below was sequenced from the same sample in a study of blood T cell repertoires in COVID-19. The table came from immunoSEQ multiplex PCR; TCRdb's copy has only in-frame clones and leaves some out. The table records 95,000 to 110,000 clones, about 80% of them present only once. Sequenced material: peripheral blood. The receptors originated from a woman over 75 with active or convalescent COVID-19.

The V and J genes are TRBV28 and TRBJ1-3; D might be TRBD1 (6 bases). CDR1 and CDR2 (germline): MDHEN, SYDVKM. The V and J ends lost 3 bases and 1 base respectively, with 10 bases between them. CDR3 length equals 15 residues. CDR3 in amino acids: CASSFRTVSGNTIYF. CDR3 DNA sequence: TGTGCCAGCAGTTTCCGGACAGTGTCTGGAAACACCATATATTTT.

The chain has TRBV7-3 and TRBJ1-2, with a weak D call TRBD1 (6 bases). Deletions cut 5 bases from V and 6 bases from J, with 13 bases between. This CDR3 contains 13 residues. Germline V gene data show CDR1 as SGHTA and CDR2 as FQGTGA. CDR3 nucleotides: TGTGCCAGCAGCCCACAGGGATCTGATGGCTACACCTTC. Translation gives CASSPQGSDGYTF.

This chain uses TRBV5-1 with TRBJ2-5; D gene ambiguous. The CDR3 totals 12 residues. Trimming stripped 7 bases from V and 3 bases from J, with 10 bases between. Germline V gene sequence: CDR1 SGHRS, CDR2 YFSETQ. The CDR3 is CASAYSEETQYF. The CDR3 DNA reads as TGCGCCAGCGCCTACTCCGAAGAGACCCAGTACTTC.

The CDR3 DNA is TGTGCCAGTAGTCCCGGCCCCGGGACAGGGATTCAGCCCCAGCATTTT. Its protein product is CASSPGPGTGIQPQHF. This chain uses TRBV19 with TRBJ1-5, with 9 bases lining up with TRBD1. Unmatched junction bases numbered 11, after V lost 5 bases and J lost 6 bases. The V gene's germline CDR1 is LNHDA and CDR2 SQIVND (reference sequence). This CDR3 contains 16 residues.

The CDR3: CASSRDRDYGYTF. CDR3 DNA: TGTGCCAGTAGCAGAGACAGGGACTATGGCTACACCTTC. The chain recombines TRBV19 with TRBJ1-2; 7 positions match TRBD1. Germline V lookup: CDR1 LNHDA, CDR2 SQIVND (reference sequence). The junction had 4 bases not matched to a gene; V was cut back by 6 bases and J by 3 bases. CDR3 size: 13 residues.

The chain has TRBV5-6 and TRBJ1-2, with 8 bases fitting TRBD1. Germline values: CDR1 SGHDT, CDR2 YYEEEE. The CDR3 runs to 15 residues. V lost 4 bases and J lost 4; bases outside the gene matches: 9. The CDR3 DNA sequence: TGTGCCAGCAGCCGGCGAGGACAGGGAACCTATGGCTACACCTTC. Its protein product is CASSRRGQGTYGYTF. Full variable domain (remainder filled in from reference TRBV5-6 and TRBJ1-2): DAGVTQSPTHLIKTRGQQVTLRCSPKSGHDTVSWYQQALGQGPQFIFQYYEEEERQRGNFPDRFSGHQFPNYSSELNVNALLLGDSALYLCASSRRGQGTYGYTFGSGTRLTVV.

The chain employs TRBV2 and TRBJ1-2; D ambiguous. V was shortened by 6 bases and J by 6 bases, with 20 bases between the two germline ends. This CDR3 has 15 amino acids. Germline V gene sequence: CDR1 SNHLY, CDR2 FYNNEI. CDR3: CASSRIRHALDGYTF. The CDR3 coding sequence is TGTGCCAGCAGCCGTATCAGACATGCTCTGGATGGCTACACCTTC.

This chain joins TRBV19 and TRBJ2-3; TRBD1 matches 10 bases. Germline CDR1 reads LNHDA; CDR2 reads SQIVND (reference sequence). The CDR3 sequence is 15 residues long. Germline trimming cut 5 bases from V and 6 bases from J; bases unmatched to any gene: 8. CDR3 loop: CASSLRQGASDTQYF. DNA of the CDR3: TGTGCCAGTAGTCTAAGACAGGGGGCAAGTGATACGCAGTATTTT.

This clone has just one count. V gene TRBV3-1 (or the pseudogene TRBV3-2) combines with J gene TRBJ1-2; TRBD1 agrees at 8 bases. The V gene end was trimmed by 4 bases and the J gene end by 6 bases; junction bases not matched to a gene: 7. The germline CDR1 and CDR2 sequences are LGHDT and YNNKEL (reference sequence). CDR3 length: 14 amino acids. CDR3: CASSPGPRGHGYTF. CDR3 in DNA: TGTGCCAGCAGCCCTGGCCCCAGGGGGCATGGCTACACCTTC.

This sequence joins TRBV7-2 and TRBJ1-4; D is ambiguous. V dropped 2 bases and J dropped 8 bases, with 12 bases sitting between them. CDR3 size: 14 residues. Germline CDR1 reads SGHTA; CDR2 reads FQGNSA. The CDR3 nucleotides are TGTGCCAGCAGCTTACCCGGGTATGGGGAAAAACTGTTTTTT. Its protein product is CASSLPGYGEKLFF.

The V gene is TRBV19, the J gene TRBJ1-1, with 7 bases matching TRBD1. CDR1 is LNHDA and CDR2 is SQIVND in the germline V gene (reference sequence). This CDR3 comprises 17 residues. With 4 bases clipped from V and 3 bases from J, the junction kept 14 bases outside the gene matches. The CDR3 reads CASSRSTGYGKDTEAFF. Here the CDR3 DNA reads TGTGCCAGTAGTAGGTCGACAGGGTACGGAAAGGACACTGAAGCTTTCTTT.

DNA of the CDR3: TGTGCCAGCAGAATCCCCAACGGAGGCGAGCAGTACTTC. Translation gives CASRIPNGGEQYF. V gene TRBV28 combines with J gene TRBJ2-7, with D possibly TRBD2 on 5 matching bases. The CDR3 runs 13 residues. Germline V gene lookup returns CDR1 MDHEN and CDR2 SYDVKM. The V and J ends lost 6 bases and 6 bases respectively, with 15 bases between them.

J is TRBJ1-6 and V is TRBV28; 11 bases map to TRBD1. The junction had 2 bases not matched to a gene; V was cut back by 6 bases and J by 7 bases. Germline V gives CDR1 MDHEN, CDR2 SYDVKM. CDR3 length equals 14 residues. The CDR3 is CASRGQGGNSPLHF. The CDR3 nucleotides read TGTGCCAGCAGGGGACAGGGGGGGAATTCACCCCTCCACTTT.

The rearrangement joins TRBV9 to TRBJ1-2; the D gene is possibly TRBD1 (6 bases). The germline V gene has CDR1 SGDLS and CDR2 YYNGEE. The CDR3 is 13 amino acids. V was cut by 4 bases and J by 5 bases, with 12 bases left in between. The CDR3 region is CASSKGQNYGYTF. CDR3 coding DNA: TGTGCCAGCAGCAAAGGACAGAATTATGGCTACACCTTC.

This chain uses TRBV30 with TRBJ1-5; no firm D call. There are 13 residues in the CDR3. With 2 bases removed from V and 7 bases from J, the gap between germline ends came to 12 bases. Germline assignment: CDR1 GTSNPN and CDR2 SVGIG (reference sequence). DNA for the CDR3: TGTGCCTGGAGTAACGGGTACGGGCAGCCCCAGCATTTT. As protein: CAWSNGYGQPQHF.

The rearrangement joins TRBV30 to TRBJ1-2; TRBD1 matches 9 bases. The CDR3 is 14 amino acids. CDR1 is GTSNPN, CDR2 SVGIG, per germline (reference sequence). J was trimmed by 4 bases and V by 1 base; bases with no gene match: 4. This chain's CDR3 is CAWSAGQGIYGYTF. The CDR3 coding sequence is TGTGCCTGGAGTGCCGGACAGGGGATCTATGGCTACACCTTC.

The table lists this clone with a few counts. V and J are TRBV5-8 and TRBJ2-7, with a possible D match to TRBD1 (5 bases). CDR1 SGHTS and CDR2 YDEGEE come from the germline V gene. This CDR3 is built from 14 residues. V was trimmed by 1 base and J by 6 bases, leaving 14 bases between them. The CDR3 DNA reads TGTGCCAGCAGCTTGCGCCAGGGCGGTCGCGAGCAGTACTTC. It yields the protein CASSLRQGGREQYF. The complete variable domain, with remaining parts taken from reference TRBV5-8 and TRBJ2-7, reads EAGVTQSPTHLIKTRGQQATLRCSPISGHTSVYWYQQALGLGLQFLLWYDEGEERNRGNFPPRFSGRQFPNYSSELNVNALELEDSALYLCASSLRQGGREQYFGPGTRLTVT.

Concerning this clone itself: The identical CDR3 is also encoded by other nucleotide sequences in the sample. The rearrangement links TRBV9 to TRBJ2-1, with TRBD2 matching 9 bases. V lost 2 bases and J lost 0; bases outside the gene matches: 0. Looked up from germline, CDR1 is SGDLS and CDR2 is YYNGEE. There are 15 residues in the CDR3. In DNA, the CDR3 is TGTGCCAGCAGCGTTAGCGGGAGCTCCTACAATGAGCAGTTCTTC. Translation: CASSVSGSSYNEQFF. Drawing the rest from reference TRBV9 and TRBJ2-1, the complete variable domain is DSGVTQTPKHLITATGQRVTLRCSPRSGDLSVYWYQQSLDQGLQFLIQYYNGEERAKGNILERFSAQQFPDLHSELNLSSLELGDSALYFCASSVSGSSYNEQFFGPGTRLTVL.

The chain joins TRBV5-1 to TRBJ1-4; D is ambiguous. CDR1 is SGHRS, CDR2 YFSETQ, per germline. The CDR3 runs 15 residues. V was pared by 4 bases and J by 0 bases, with 10 bases between. This chain's CDR3 is CASSVSGPTNEKLFF. CDR3 coding DNA: TGCGCCAGCAGCGTATCAGGTCCAACTAATGAAAAACTGTTTTTT. The whole variable domain, remainder taken from reference TRBV5-1 and TRBJ1-4, is KAGVTQTPRYLIKTRGQQVTLSCSPISGHRSVSWYQQTPGQGLQFLFEYFSETQRNKGNFPGRFSGRQFSNSRSEMNVSTLELGDSALYLCASSVSGPTNEKLFFGSGTQLSVL.

V gene TRBV24-1 combines with J gene TRBJ2-5, with TRBD2 identical over 14 bases. Per the germline V gene, CDR1 is KGHDR and CDR2 is SFDVKD. Losses at the gene ends were 7 bases for V and 4 bases for J; bases not matched to a gene: 13. CDR3 size: 18 residues. CDR3 in amino acids: CATSLPPGLAGDGETQYF. DNA for the CDR3: TGTGCCACCAGCCTCCCCCCGGGACTAGCGGGAGACGGAGAGACCCAGTACTTC.

The J gene is TRBJ1-2, the V gene TRBV5-1, with a tentative D call TRBD1 (5 bases). The CDR3 is 13 amino acids. From germline, CDR1 is SGHRS and CDR2 YFSETQ. Trimming shortened V by 0 bases and J by 7 bases, and 10 bases separated the two germline ends. The DNA for the CDR3 is TGCGCCAGCAGCTTGGATGGCCAGGGTGGCTACACCTTC. Its translation: CASSLDGQGGYTF.

V is TRBV24-1 and J is TRBJ2-1; 14 nucleotides line up with TRBD2. The CDR3 totals 17 residues. From germline, CDR1 is KGHDR and CDR2 SFDVKD. Germline trimming cut 4 bases from V and 7 bases from J; bases unmatched to any gene: 8. The CDR3 sequence: CATSESGLAGGWNEQFF. The CDR3 coding sequence is TGTGCCACCAGTGAGTCTGGACTAGCGGGAGGTTGGAATGAGCAGTTCTTC.

The chain couples TRBV9 to TRBJ2-4; TRBD1 aligns across 12 bases. Per germline, CDR1 SGDLS and CDR2 YYNGEE. V lost 2 bases to trimming and J lost 0 bases; unmatched junction nucleotides: 9. CDR3 length: 19 residues. CDR3 sequence: CASSVGTGGAGRAKNIQYF. The CDR3 DNA reads TGTGCCAGCAGCGTTGGGACAGGGGGCGCGGGGAGAGCCAAAAACATTCAGTACTTC. The full variable domain, completed using reference TRBV9 and TRBJ2-4, is DSGVTQTPKHLITATGQRVTLRCSPRSGDLSVYWYQQSLDQGLQFLIQYYNGEERAKGNILERFSAQQFPDLHSELNLSSLELGDSALYFCASSVGTGGAGRAKNIQYFGAGTRLSVL.

The CDR3: CASSIGDIPGYNSPLHF. The DNA for the CDR3 is TGCGCCAGCAGCATAGGGGACATCCCAGGCTATAATTCACCCCTCCACTTT. The gene calls are TRBV5-1 and TRBJ1-6, with D maybe TRBD1 (6 bases). This CDR3 spans 17 amino acids. The germline V and J ends were trimmed by 4 bases and 3 bases, with 17 bases remaining between them. Per the germline V gene, CDR1 is SGHRS and CDR2 is YFSETQ.

The sample holds many counts of this clone. The junction differs from germline at one of its ends, possibly a read error. The chain is built from TRBV7-7 and TRBJ2-2, with D possibly matching TRBD1 (6 bases). The CDR3 is 15 residues long. Germline V gene lookup returns CDR1 SSHAT and CDR2 FNYEAQ (reference sequence). The chain's CDR3 is CASSPDRTGTGELFF. In DNA, the CDR3 is TGTGCTAGCAGCCCAGATAGAACAGGGACCGGGGAGCTGTTTTTT.

The chain combines TRBV6-5 with TRBJ1-2; D may be TRBD1 (6 bases). Between the trimmed V and J ends, which lost 0 bases and 8 bases, there was a span of 16 bases. The CDR3 contains 15 residues. CDR1 and CDR2 from the germline V gene are MNHEY and SVGAGI. The CDR3 DNA reads as TGTGCCAGCAGTTACTCGTTTGGGGGGGCGGAGGGCTACACCTTC. It encodes CASSYSFGGAEGYTF.

The chain is built from TRBV5-6 and TRBJ2-7; TRBD1 is a possible D gene (5 bases). The CDR3 is made up of 13 amino acids. The V gene's germline CDR1 is SGHDT and CDR2 YYEEEE. V was clipped by 5 bases and J by 3 bases, with 12 bases between them. CDR3 sequence reads: CASSYDDSYEQYF. DNA of the CDR3: TGTGCCAGCAGTTATGACGACAGCTACGAGCAGTACTTC.

The chain recombines TRBV7-9 with TRBJ2-2; TRBD1 aligns across 7 bases. Germline values: CDR1 SEHNR, CDR2 FQNEAQ (reference sequence). Trimming at V came to 4 bases and at J to 4 bases, leaving 9 bases not matched to a gene. The length of the CDR3 is 16 residues. Here the CDR3 reads CASSSSTGLATGELFF. CDR3 DNA: TGTGCCAGCAGCTCGTCGACAGGGTTGGCCACCGGGGAGCTGTTTTTT.

The V gene is TRBV18, the J gene TRBJ2-5; D is unresolved. The CDR3 loop spans 12 amino acids. The V gene's germline CDR1 is KGHSH and CDR2 LQKENI. V was cut by 3 bases and J by 1 base, with 3 bases left in between. The chain's CDR3 is CASSPLQETQYF. The CDR3 coding sequence is TGTGCCAGCTCACCCCTCCAAGAGACCCAGTACTTC.